This T cell receptor (beta chain) was identified in a study of blood T cell repertoires in COVID-19. Overall study context: The study drew acute and convalescent COVID-19 samples from the United States, Italy and Spain.

Clones were sequenced by immunoSEQ multiplex PCR, and TCRdb holds only the in-frame ones, with some missing. This table has 300,000 to 350,000 clones, around 87% appearing once. Adults between about 18 and 95 years of age took part from 24 US areas. Assignments of participants to cohorts depended upon their own reported clinical history. Germline assignment: CDR1 SGDLS and CDR2 YYNGEE. Trimming took 1 base from V and 6 from J; bases not matched to a gene: 2. The CDR3 has 13 amino acids. The receptor comes from a young woman with acute COVID-19. This rearrangement joins TRBV9 to TRBJ2-3, with 7 bases that match TRBD2. Sample: PBMCs or T cells enriched from blood (not recorded which). The CDR3 is CASSVWEGDTQYF. The CDR3 nucleotides are TGTGCCAGCAGCGTATGGGAGGGGGATACGCAGTATTTT.